Listed below are T cell receptor beta chains from one sample, sequenced in a study of blood T cell repertoires in COVID-19. Here immunoSEQ multiplex PCR was the method, and the copy in TCRdb shows in-frame clones only, minus some. This repertoire shows 150,000 to 200,000 clones, 65% to 90% found once; its top ten account for under 9.5%. What was sequenced was peripheral blood. These receptors were obtained from a man aged 45-65 years with active or convalescent COVID-19. Both conserved end residues are part of each CDR3. A D gene is named only where the DNA matches it firmly. Clone size appears in some rows only: once, few, many, or a class for an expanded clone.

>TRBD1|.|TRBJ2-1|TRBV5-5
TGTGCCAGCAGCTTGAGAGGCCGCGGGACAGGTTTTTCCTACAATGAGCAGTTCTTC
CASSLRGRGTGFSYNEQFF
>TRBD2|.|TRBJ2-5|TRBV7-2
TGTGCCAGCAGCCCAAGGACTAGCGTGCAGGAGACCCAGTACTTC
CASSPRTSVQETQYF
>TRBD1|.|TRBJ2-5|TRBV2
TGTGCCAGCAGTGAAGGCCTGGGACAGGGAGGGAGGGAGGCTAAAGAGACCCAGTACTTC
CASSEGLGQGGREAKETQYF
>.|.|TRBJ1-2|TRBV6-5
TGTGCCAGCAGTTACCTTGACAGAGGAGCTAACTATGGCTACACCTTC
CASSYLDRGANYGYTF
>.|.|TRBJ2-7|TRBV7-9
TGTGCCAGCAGCCCCCAATTACGGGATGTCTCCTACGAGCAGTACTTC
CASSPQLRDVSYEQYF
>.|once|TRBJ2-7|TRBV6-5
TGTGCCAGCAGTCCCGGACAGCACGTGCAGTACTTC
CASSPGQHVQYF
>.|once|TRBJ2-1|TRBV7-3
TGTGCCAGCAGCTTAACTCCTACTGACTACAATGAGCAGTTCTTC
CASSLTPTDYNEQFF
>.|.|TRBJ2-7|TRBV28
TGTGCCAGCAGGCAGGGGAACTACGAGCAGTACTTC
CASRQGNYEQYF
>.|.|TRBJ2-7|TRBV6-5
TGTGCCAGCAGCAGCGGGCCTATACCCTACGAGCAGTACTTC
CASSSGPIPYEQYF
>.|.|TRBJ1-4|TRBV6-5
TGTGCCAGCAGCAAACAGGGTGATAATGAAAAACTGTTTTTT
CASSKQGDNEKLFF
>.|.|TRBJ2-7|TRBV19
TGTGCCAGTAGTATGGCTCGCAACGAGCAGTACTTC
CASSMARNEQYF
>TRBD1|.|TRBJ1-2|TRBV4-1
TGCGCCAGCAGCCCACCCTCGGGTGGACAGGTCTATGGCTACACCTTC
CASSPPSGGQVYGYTF
>TRBD1|.|TRBJ1-2|TRBV5-1
TGCGCCAGCAGCTTGAGTTTCGGGACAGGGGACTACACCTTC
CASSLSFGTGDYTF
>.|.|TRBJ1-1|TRBV7-9
TGTGCCAGCAGAGGCGCGGGGGGCACTGAAGCTTTCTTT
CASRGAGGTEAFF
>TRBD2|.|TRBJ2-3|TRBV5-1
TGCGCCAGCAGCTTTAGCGGGAGAAGTACAGATACGCAGTATTTT
CASSFSGRSTDTQYF
>.|.|TRBJ2-1|TRBV4-1
TGCGCCAGCAGCCAAGTGGGAGCGGACAATGAGCAGTTCTTC
CASSQVGADNEQFF
>.|.|TRBJ1-1|TRBV15
TGTGCCACCAGCAGAGATCGTTCCGCGGGGGCTTTCTTT
CATSRDRSAGAFF
>.|few|TRBJ1-4|TRBV7-9
TGTGCCAGTAGCCCACCGGGTCAGGGAGGAATTTTGCTGTTTTTT
CASSPPGQGGILLFF
>.|few|TRBJ1-6|TRBV6-5
TGTGCCAGCAGTTATGGCCTTAATAATTCACCCCTCCACTTT
CASSYGLNNSPLHF
>.|once|TRBJ1-1|TRBV12-3/TRBV12-4
TGTGCCAGCAGGCGCACGTGGAACACTGAAGCTTTCTTT
CASRRTWNTEAFF
>TRBD1|.|TRBJ2-5|TRBV12-3/TRBV12-4
TGTGCCAGCAGCCCGACAGGGCTCGAGACCCAGTACTTC
CASSPTGLETQYF
>TRBD1|.|TRBJ2-5|TRBV2
TGTGCCAGCAGTGATAGTTACGCTTCTGACAGGGGAGTTTCAGAGACCCAGTACTTC
CASSDSYASDRGVSETQYF
>.|.|TRBJ1-4|TRBV2
TGTGCCAGCAGCCTCACAAGTAATGAAAAACTGTTTTTT
CASSLTSNEKLFF
>.|.|TRBJ1-2|TRBV7-2
TGTGCCAGCAGCTTAGGCAGGGCTAACTATGGCTACACCTTC
CASSLGRANYGYTF
>.|.|TRBJ1-1|TRBV7-3
TGTGCCAGCAGCTTAGTATCACAGGCGGACCAAAAATGGGAAGCTTTCTTT
CASSLVSQADQKWEAFF
>TRBD1|few|TRBJ2-7|TRBV10-2
TGCGCCAGCAGGGGCGGGACAGGAGACGAGCAGTACTTC
CASRGGTGDEQYF
>.|.|TRBJ1-1|TRBV7-2
TGTGCCAGCAGCCCGAGGCAAACGAACACTGAAGCTTTCTTT
CASSPRQTNTEAFF
>TRBD2|.|TRBJ2-3|TRBV13
TGTGCCAGCACCCAGCGGGGGTTTATTTATACGCAGTATTTT
CASTQRGFIYTQYF
>.|.|TRBJ2-6|TRBV27
TGTGCCAGCAGTTTATCGCGAGGAGCTGGGGCCAACGTCCTGACTTTC
CASSLSRGAGANVLTF
>.|.|TRBJ2-7|TRBV11-3
TGTGCCAGCAGCTTAGGGGAGAACTACGAGCAGTACTTC
CASSLGENYEQYF
>.|.|TRBJ2-1|TRBV3-1/TRBV3-2
TGTGCCAGCAGCCAAGTGGAGGGGGGGCCCTATGAGCAGTTCTTC
CASSQVEGGPYEQFF
>TRBD2|once|TRBJ2-2|TRBV25-1
TGTGCCAGCAGCCCTAAGCGGGGGCTGGGCGGGGAGCTGTTTTTT
CASSPKRGLGGELFF
>TRBD1|.|TRBJ2-5|TRBV7-2
TGTGCCAGCAGCTTGCCCCGGGGGCAGGGGGCAAGGGAGACCCAGTACTTC
CASSLPRGQGARETQYF
>TRBD2|.|TRBJ2-7|TRBV19
TGTGCCAGTAGTATATCCGCTAGCGGGAGAGGGGAGCAGTACTTC
CASSISASGRGEQYF
>.|.|TRBJ2-2|TRBV15
TGTGCCACCAGCAGGGGGGCCGGGGACACCGGGGAGCTGTTTTTT
CATSRGAGDTGELFF
>.|.|TRBJ2-7|TRBV19
TGTGCCAGTAGTAGTGGGCAGGTGGGCGACGAGCAGTACTTC
CASSSGQVGDEQYF
>TRBD1|.|TRBJ1-1|TRBV30
TGTGCCTGGAGTCCCCACAGGGGGTTTAACACTGAAGCTTTCTTT
CAWSPHRGFNTEAFF
>.|.|TRBJ2-3|TRBV4-1
TGCGCCAGCAGCCAAGATGATGAACGGGTAGATAGGGGGACAGATACGCAGTATTTT
CASSQDDERVDRGTDTQYF
>.|.|TRBJ1-2|TRBV14
TGTGCCAGCAGCCAAGGGACTAGCTATGGCTACACCTTC
CASSQGTSYGYTF
>.|.|TRBJ2-4|TRBV4-1
TGCGCCAGCAGCCAAGACTCCGGGGTTGTAAACATTCAGTACTTC
CASSQDSGVVNIQYF
>TRBD2|.|TRBJ2-5|TRBV29-1
TGCAGCGTTGAAGCGGGAGGGCCGTGGGAGACCCAGTACTTC
CSVEAGGPWETQYF
>TRBD1|.|TRBJ1-2|TRBV30
TGTGCCTGGAGTACAGGGGGCGGGAACTATGGCTACACCTTC
CAWSTGGGNYGYTF
>.|.|TRBJ1-5|TRBV4-3
TGCGCCAGCAGCCAAGAAGTCGGTGGGACAAGTCAGCCCCAGCATTTT
CASSQEVGGTSQPQHF
>.|.|TRBJ1-5|TRBV28
TGTGCCAGCAGTTTTTCTTCCGTACCCCAGCATTTT
CASSFSSVPQHF
>.|.|TRBJ1-1|TRBV7-6
TGTGCCAGCAGCCCCCGGCGGGAGAACACTGAAGCTTTCTTT
CASSPRRENTEAFF
>TRBD2|.|TRBJ2-2|TRBV3-1/TRBV3-2
TGTGCCAGCAGCCAAGATTTAGCGGGGGGGCTCAACGGGGAGCTGTTTTTT
CASSQDLAGGLNGELFF
>.|.|TRBJ1-1|TRBV19
TGTGCCAGTAGTATAGTGGGGCAGGGGATGAACACTGAAGCTTTCTTT
CASSIVGQGMNTEAFF
>TRBD2|.|TRBJ2-7|TRBV3-1/TRBV3-2
TGTGCCAGCAGCCCAGGACTAGCGGGAGCGTCCTACGAGCAGTACTTC
CASSPGLAGASYEQYF
>TRBD1|.|TRBJ2-3|TRBV24-1
TGTGCCACCAGTGATAGGGGGACAGGCACAGATACGCAGTATTTT
CATSDRGTGTDTQYF
>.|once|TRBJ1-1|TRBV5-4
TGTGCCAGCCGATCACCCCCCCCCGGCACTGAAGCTTTCTTT
CASRSPPPGTEAFF
>.|once|TRBJ1-6|TRBV12-3/TRBV12-4
TGTGCCAGCAGTAAGACATCTTCACCCCTCCACTTT
CASSKTSSPLHF